A selection of T cell receptor beta chains follows, all from one sample in a study of metastatic and nonmetastatic thyroid tumors. TCRdb reprocessed the PCR reads via MiXCR. The data hold 39,000 or so clones, with approximately 20% observed a single time. Material for sequencing was blood. These receptors came from a female donor with papillary thyroid cancer or a benign thyroid nodule (not recorded which). Some clones in this sample may be carry-over from other donors' samples. Each CDR3 is given with its conserved first and last residue. D genes are given only for firm matches. Expanded clones get a size class; other rows say once, few or many, or leave the size out.

len,abundance,j_gene,d_gene,v_gene,CDR3nt,CDR3aa
14,.,TRBJ2-1,TRBD2,TRBV20-1,TGCAGTGCTTCCTGGACTAGTTTGGGCAATGAGCAGTTCTTC,CSASWTSLGNEQFF
13,many,TRBJ2-3,.,TRBV7-9,TGTGCCAGCAGCTTACTCAGCACAGATACGCAGTATTTT,CASSLLSTDTQYF
15,medium-sized,TRBJ2-7,TRBD2,TRBV27,TGTGCCAGCAGGCCAACGGGGGGGCCCTCCTACGAGCAGTACTTC,CASRPTGGPSYEQYF
15,many,TRBJ2-1,TRBD2,TRBV6-2/TRBV6-3,TGTGCCAGCAACCTAGCGGGCCCGCCGTACAATGAGCAGTTCTTC,CASNLAGPPYNEQFF
14,many,TRBJ2-2,.,TRBV12-3/TRBV12-4,TGTGCCAGCAGTCCCGGACGTAAGACCGGGGAGCTGTTTTTT,CASSPGRKTGELFF
16,few,TRBJ2-3,.,TRBV6-1,TGTGCCAGCAGCTTTGGGGCTTCACTGGGTGCAGATACGCAGTATTTT,CASSFGASLGADTQYF
12,many,TRBJ1-2,.,TRBV20-1,TGCAGTGGGGCAGAGACCGACTATGGCTACACCTTC,CSGAETDYGYTF
14,.,TRBJ1-5,.,TRBV30,TGTGCCTGGAGTTTTGGGGGGCTAGATCAGCCCCAGCATTTT,CAWSFGGLDQPQHF
15,many,TRBJ2-7,TRBD1,TRBV4-1,TGCGCCAGCAGCCAAGGGACAGGGGGCACCTACGAGCAGTACTTC,CASSQGTGGTYEQYF
13,many,TRBJ1-1,.,TRBV4-2,TGTGCCAGCAGCCAAGAACGGTACACTGAAGCTTTCTTT,CASSQERYTEAFF
11,.,TRBJ1-2,.,TRBV6-1,TGTGCCAGCAGTATAAACTATGGCTACACCTTC,CASSINYGYTF
14,many,TRBJ2-7,.,TRBV5-4,TGTGCCAGCAGCTTTGCCGTGGGGGCAGACGAGCAGTACTTC,CASSFAVGADEQYF
15,many,TRBJ2-3,.,TRBV3-1,TGTGCCAGCAGCCAAGGGAGGGTGATCACAGATACGCAGTATTTT,CASSQGRVITDTQYF
13,many,TRBJ2-7,.,TRBV5-1,TGCGCCAGCAGCTACGGCGGGAAGGACGAGCAGTACTTC,CASSYGGKDEQYF
13,.,TRBJ2-7,.,TRBV5-1,TGCGCCAGCAGCCTGCCCCCCTACTACGAGCAGTACTTC,CASSLPPYYEQYF
13,.,TRBJ2-7,.,TRBV11-1,TGTGCCAGCACCTTACGGGGGGCGGGCGAGCAGTACTTC,CASTLRGAGEQYF
14,.,TRBJ2-1,.,TRBV30,TGTGCCTGGAGTCCAGGATCGGGGAGCAATGAGCAGTTCTTC,CAWSPGSGSNEQFF
11,many,TRBJ2-1,.,TRBV6-1,TGTGCCAGCAATAAAGGGAATGAGCAGTTCTTC,CASNKGNEQFF
14,many,TRBJ2-3,.,TRBV20-1,TGCAGTGCTAGTACAGGTAGCGCAACAGATACGCAGTATTTT,CSASTGSATDTQYF
15,many,TRBJ2-1,TRBD2,TRBV3-1,TGTGCCAGCAGCCAAGATCATAGCGGGGACAATGAGCAGTTCTTC,CASSQDHSGDNEQFF
12,few,TRBJ2-1,.,TRBV12-3/TRBV12-4,TGTGCCAGCAGTTTAAGGCCCAATGAGCATTTCTTC,CASSLRPNEHFF
20,many,TRBJ2-7,TRBD1,TRBV14,TGTGCCAGCAGCCGCGACAGGGGTGGTCGTGCATCCGCTCCAACCTACGAGCAGTACTTC,CASSRDRGGRASAPTYEQYF
15,once,TRBJ2-1,TRBD2,TRBV11-2,TGTGCCAGCTGCCCGGTGGCGGGAGAGGCCGGGGAGCTGTTCTTC,CASCPVAGEAGELFF
15,many,TRBJ2-6,.,TRBV19,TGTGCCAGCAAGCCAGGTGGAGTCGGGGCCAACGTCCTGACTTTC,CASKPGGVGANVLTF
16,.,TRBJ1-6,TRBD1,TRBV11-2,TGTGCCAGCAGCAGACAGGGCCCGGGGAATAATTCACCCCTCCACTTT,CASSRQGPGNNSPLHF
14,many,TRBJ1-3,.,TRBV4-1,TGCGCCAGCAGCCAAGACGTCTCTGGAAACACCATATATTTT,CASSQDVSGNTIYF
13,many,TRBJ1-1,.,TRBV19,TGTGCCAGTAGTATAGGGGTGGGTACTGAAGCTTTCTTT,CASSIGVGTEAFF
14,.,TRBJ1-4,TRBD1,TRBV30,TGTGCCTGGAGTCTTCTGACAGGGAACGAAAAACTGTTTTTT,CAWSLLTGNEKLFF
16,few,TRBJ1-1,.,TRBV19,TGTGCCAGTTTGGCGGGCAGGGTGGGGATGAACACTGAAGCTTTCTTT,CASLAGRVGMNTEAFF
14,once,TRBJ2-7,TRBD2,TRBV20-1,TGCAGTGCTAGAGTAGCGGGAGGAATGGGGGAGCAGTACTTC,CSARVAGGMGEQYF
17,few,TRBJ2-3,TRBD2,TRBV27,TGTGCCAGCAGTTTTCGGCTATCGGGGGGTAGCACATATACGCAGTATTTT,CASSFRLSGGSTYTQYF
11,many,TRBJ2-2,.,TRBV7-2,TGTGCCAGCAGCTTAGTTACGGAGCTGTTTTTT,CASSLVTELFF
14,.,TRBJ1-5,.,TRBV28,TGTGCCAGCACCGGGAAGGACCGTGACCAGCCCCAGCATTTT,CASTGKDRDQPQHF
16,many,TRBJ1-1,TRBD1,TRBV5-6,TGTGCCAGCAGCAATAATCTAGGGGGCGGGGACACTGAAGCTTTCTTT,CASSNNLGGGDTEAFF